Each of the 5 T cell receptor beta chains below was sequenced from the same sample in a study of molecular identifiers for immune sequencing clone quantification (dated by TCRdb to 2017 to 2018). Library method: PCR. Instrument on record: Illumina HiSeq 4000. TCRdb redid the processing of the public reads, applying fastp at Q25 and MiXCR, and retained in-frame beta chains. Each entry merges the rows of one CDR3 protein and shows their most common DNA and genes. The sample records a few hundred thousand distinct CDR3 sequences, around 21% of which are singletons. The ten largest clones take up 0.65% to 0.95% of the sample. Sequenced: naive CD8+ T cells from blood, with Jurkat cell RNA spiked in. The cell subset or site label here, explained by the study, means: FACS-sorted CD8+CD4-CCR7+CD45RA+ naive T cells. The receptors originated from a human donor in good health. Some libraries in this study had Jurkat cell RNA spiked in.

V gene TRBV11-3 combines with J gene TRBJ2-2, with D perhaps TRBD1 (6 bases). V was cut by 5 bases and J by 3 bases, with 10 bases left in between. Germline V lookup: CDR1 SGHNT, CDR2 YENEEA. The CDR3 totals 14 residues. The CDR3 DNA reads TGTGCCAGCAGCCCCCGGACAGACACCGGGGAGCTGTTTTTT. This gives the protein CASSPRTDTGELFF.

CDR3 sequence (DNA): TGTGCCATCGGGCAGTACTCTGGGGCCAACGTCCTGACTTTC. It encodes CAIGQYSGANVLTF. The rearrangement joins TRBV30 to TRBJ2-6; D gene unclear. The CDR3 runs to 14 residues. Per the germline V gene, CDR1 is GTSNPN and CDR2 is SVGIG (reference sequence). With 8 bases removed from V and 0 bases from J, the gap between germline ends came to 11 bases. The variable domain in full, with the rest retrieved from reference TRBV30 and TRBJ2-6, is SQTIHQWPATLVQPVGSPLSLECTVEGTSNPNLYWYRQAAGRGLQLLFYSVGIGQISSEVPQNLSASRPQDRQFILSSKKLLLSDSGFYLCAIGQYSGANVLTFGAGSRLTVL.

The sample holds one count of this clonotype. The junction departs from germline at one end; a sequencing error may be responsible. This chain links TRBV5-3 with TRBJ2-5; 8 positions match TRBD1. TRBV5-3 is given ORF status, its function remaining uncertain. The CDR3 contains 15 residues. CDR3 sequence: CASSLKGQEQETQHF. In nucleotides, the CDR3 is TGTGCCAGCAGCTTGAAGGGACAGGAACAAGAGACCCAGCACTTC.

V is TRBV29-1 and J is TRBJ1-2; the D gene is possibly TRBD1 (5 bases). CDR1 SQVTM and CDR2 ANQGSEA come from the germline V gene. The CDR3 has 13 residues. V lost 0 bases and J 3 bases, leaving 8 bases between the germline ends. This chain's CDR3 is CSVEDRDDYGYTF. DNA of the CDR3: TGCAGCGTTGAAGACCGGGACGACTATGGCTACACCTTC. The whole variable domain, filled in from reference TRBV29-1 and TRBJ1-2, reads SAVISQKPSRDICQRGTSLTIQCQVDSQVTMMFWYRQQPGQSLTLIATANQGSEATYESGFVIDKFPISRPNLTFSTLTVSNMSPEDSSIYLCSVEDRDDYGYTFGSGTRLTVV.

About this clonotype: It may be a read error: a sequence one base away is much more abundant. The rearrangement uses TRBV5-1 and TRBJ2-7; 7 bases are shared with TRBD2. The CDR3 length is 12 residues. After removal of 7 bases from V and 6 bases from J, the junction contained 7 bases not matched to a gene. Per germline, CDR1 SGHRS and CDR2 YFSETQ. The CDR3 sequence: CASGRASGEQYF. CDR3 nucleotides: TGCGCCAGCGGGAGGGCTAGCGGCGAGCAGTACTTC.